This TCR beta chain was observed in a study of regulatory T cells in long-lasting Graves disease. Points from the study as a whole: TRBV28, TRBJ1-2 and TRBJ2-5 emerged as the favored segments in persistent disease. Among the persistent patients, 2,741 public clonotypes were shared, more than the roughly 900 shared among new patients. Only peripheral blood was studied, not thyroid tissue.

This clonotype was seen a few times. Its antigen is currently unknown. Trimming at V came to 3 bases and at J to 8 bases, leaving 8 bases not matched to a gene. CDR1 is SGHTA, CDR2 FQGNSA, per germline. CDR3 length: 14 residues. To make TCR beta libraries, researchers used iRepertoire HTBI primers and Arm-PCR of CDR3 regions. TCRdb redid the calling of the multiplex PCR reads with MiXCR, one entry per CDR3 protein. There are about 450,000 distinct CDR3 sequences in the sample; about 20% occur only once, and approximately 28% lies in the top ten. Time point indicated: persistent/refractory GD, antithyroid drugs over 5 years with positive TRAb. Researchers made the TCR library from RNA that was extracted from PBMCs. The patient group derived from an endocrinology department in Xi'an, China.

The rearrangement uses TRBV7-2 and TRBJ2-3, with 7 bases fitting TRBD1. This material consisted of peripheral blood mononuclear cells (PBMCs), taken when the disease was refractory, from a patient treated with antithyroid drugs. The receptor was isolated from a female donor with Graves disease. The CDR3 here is CASSFVQGVGTQYF. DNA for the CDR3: TGTGCCAGCAGCTTCGTCCAGGGGGTGGGTACGCAGTATTTT.